This T cell receptor beta chain was documented in a study of T cell repertoires in cytomegalovirus infection. The wider study: CMV infection together with matching HLA type was indicated by public TCR beta signatures.

In regard to this clonotype: Its cognate antigen is unknown.

The CDR3 runs 15 residues. CDR1 and CDR2 (germline): SGHTA, FQGNSA. Trimming cost V 0 bases and J 3 bases, with 11 bases left between them. Study conclusions and caveats: Carriers of CMV and the relevant HLA type were discriminated by public TCR beta frequency. What dominated the ex vivo response were HLA-C-restricted CMV-specific TCR beta clonotypes.

One entry per CDR3 protein, called by TCRdb with MiXCR from the reads. This table holds some 590,000 distinct CDR3 sequences, under 45% found once. The chain couples TRBV7-2 to TRBJ1-2, with D perhaps matching TRBD1 (5 bases). The input for sequencing was cultured PBMCs, taken from culture after CMV antigen stimulation. The sequence was obtained from a human donor in good health (CMV status not recorded). Some clones in this sample may be carry-over from other donors' samples. The CDR3 DNA reads TGTGCCAGCAGCTTAGCGCCAGGGAGAGACTATGGCTACACCTTC. Translation: CASSLAPGRDYGYTF.